Listed below are T cell receptor beta chains from one sample, sequenced in a study of graft-versus-host responses after intestinal transplantation. These receptors' antigens are unknown. Profiled with immunoSEQ multiplex PCR; TCRdb holds only in-frame clones, not every one. The top ten clones hold roughly 1% of a sample with around 97,000 clones, more than 85% of them seen once. Sequences were derived from unstimulated CD8+ T cells sorted from spleen or lymph node cells, sampled before intestinal transplant. The receptors here all came from a human donor who received an intestinal transplant. CDR3s include the opening cysteine and the closing phenylalanine or tryptophan. Not all rows give a size; the values are once, few, many and, for expanded clones, a class.

clone size	V gene	J gene	CDR3 protein
few	TRBV4-1	TRBJ1-1	CASSQEHRLNTEAFF
-	TRBV6-1	TRBJ1-1	CTSWTERVGTEAFF
-	TRBV29-1	TRBJ1-1	CSVCQGARTEAFF
-	TRBV19	TRBJ2-3	CASGGLRLADTQYF
-	TRBV6-1	TRBJ2-2	CASSRTGELFF
-	TRBV2	TRBJ2-7	CASGALLYEQYF
-	TRBV9	TRBJ2-2	CASSVGRATGELFF
-	TRBV2	TRBJ2-1	CASSEAAGSQYNEQFF
-	TRBV15	TRBJ2-7	CATSRPGQGIGEQYF
-	TRBV4-1	TRBJ2-7	CASSQGDGQYF
-	TRBV12-2	TRBJ1-3	CASRLGVFSGNTIYF
-	TRBV9	TRBJ2-2	CASSGSRVKGDTGELFF
-	TRBV11-1	TRBJ2-1	CASSLGWSGGAFNEQFF
-	TRBV2	TRBJ1-1	CASSEALRDRTLNTEAFF
once	TRBV21-1	TRBJ2-1	CASWTSRDNEQFF